A single sample gave rise to the 8 T cell receptor beta chains below, sequenced in a study of shared clonotypes between healthy human individuals. Method: immunoSEQ multiplex PCR; TCRdb's copy keeps in-frame clones and lacks some. The sample holds 550,000 to 800,000 clones, less than 85% seen once. Sequenced: memory CD4+ T cells sorted from blood. Subset reported: CD45RA-negative fraction. These receptors originate from a woman younger than 45 in good health.

The chain combines TRBV18 with TRBJ1-5; possibly TRBD1 for D (5 bases). The CDR3 runs to 16 residues. The germline V gene encodes CDR1 KGHSH and CDR2 LQKENI. V was trimmed by 4 bases and J by 4 bases, leaving 17 bases between them. CDR3 amino acids: CASSRGSGDTNQPQHF. CDR3 in DNA: TGTGCCAGCTCACGGGGGTCCGGGGATACTAATCAGCCCCAGCATTTT.

The chain carries TRBV4-1 and TRBJ2-3, with D hard to call. Looked up from germline, CDR1 is MGHRA and CDR2 is YSYEKL. This CDR3 has 11 residues. V lost 0 bases and J 8 bases, leaving 3 bases between the germline ends. The CDR3 coding sequence is TGCGCCAGCAGCCAAGATGGTACGCAGTATTTT. Translated, it gives CASSQDGTQYF.

V usage is TRBV15 and J usage is TRBJ2-1, with D unresolved. V was trimmed by 0 bases and J by 3 bases, leaving 15 bases between them. The CDR3 is 17 amino acids. Germline CDR1 LNHNV, CDR2 YYDKDF (reference sequence). CDR3 in DNA: TGTGCCACCAGCAGAGATCTTTCCGTAGTGGGCTACAATGAGCAGTTCTTC. This translates into CATSRDLSVVGYNEQFF.

The CDR3 spells CATSLRWSSYEQYF. CDR3 coding DNA: TGTGCCACCAGCCTCCGCTGGAGCTCCTACGAGCAGTACTTC. The chain has TRBV15 and TRBJ2-7; D remains ambiguous. The CDR3 has 14 residues. CDR1 LNHNV and CDR2 YYDKDF come from the germline V gene (reference sequence). Between the trimmed V and J ends, which lost 5 bases and 0 bases, there was a span of 11 bases.

V usage is TRBV7-9 and J usage is TRBJ2-7, with D possibly TRBD1 on 5 matching bases. V gave up 2 bases and J gave up 6 bases, with 8 bases separating them. The CDR3 length is 12 residues. In germline, CDR1 is SEHNR, CDR2 FQNEAQ (reference sequence). CDR3 DNA sequence: TGTGCCAGCAGCTTATCCAGGGCCGAGCAGTACTTC. Translation gives CASSLSRAEQYF.

The rearrangement uses TRBV5-1 and TRBJ2-5; D ambiguous. Trimming took 1 base from V and 5 from J, leaving 3 bases between them. The CDR3 runs to 11 residues. CDR1 is SGHRS, CDR2 YFSETQ, per germline. The CDR3 coding sequence is TGCGCCAGCAGCTTGTGGGAGACCCAGTACTTC. The encoded protein is CASSLWETQYF.

The V gene is TRBV21-1, the J gene TRBJ2-5; TRBD2, as called in the table, went unchecked against the DNA. TRBV21-1 is a recognized pseudogene. The CDR3 has 20 residues. The CDR3 here is CASSKVEALGLAENQETQYF. The CDR3 DNA reads as TGTGCCAGCAGCAAAGTAGAGGCGTTGGGGCTAGCGGAGAACCAAGAGACCCAGTACTTC.

This clone turned up a few times. V is TRBV9 and J is TRBJ2-5; D gene unclear. The CDR3 consists of 15 residues. The V end was cut by 0 bases, the J end by 7 bases, with 16 bases between. Germline V CDR1 and CDR2: SGDLS, YYNGEE. CDR3 region: CASSVGRVAEGTQYF. CDR3 coding DNA: TGTGCCAGCAGCGTAGGCCGGGTCGCAGAAGGGACCCAGTACTTC.